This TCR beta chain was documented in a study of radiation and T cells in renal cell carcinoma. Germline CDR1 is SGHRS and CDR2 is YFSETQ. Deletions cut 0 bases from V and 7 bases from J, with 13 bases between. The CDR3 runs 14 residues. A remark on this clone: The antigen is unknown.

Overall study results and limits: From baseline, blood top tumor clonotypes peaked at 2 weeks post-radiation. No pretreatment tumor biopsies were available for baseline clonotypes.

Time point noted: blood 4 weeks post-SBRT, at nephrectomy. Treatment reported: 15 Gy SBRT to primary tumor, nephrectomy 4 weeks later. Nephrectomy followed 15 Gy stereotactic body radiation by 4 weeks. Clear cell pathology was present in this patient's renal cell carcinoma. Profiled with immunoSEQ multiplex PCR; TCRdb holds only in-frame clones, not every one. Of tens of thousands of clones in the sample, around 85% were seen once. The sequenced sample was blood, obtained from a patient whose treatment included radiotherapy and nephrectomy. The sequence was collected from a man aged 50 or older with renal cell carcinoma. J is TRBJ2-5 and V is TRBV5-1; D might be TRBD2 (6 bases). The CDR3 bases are TGCGCCAGCAGCTTGGGACGGGTCGGGGGGACCCAGTACTTC. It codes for CASSLGRVGGTQYF.